What follows is one T cell receptor (beta chain) and its context. Its antigen is unidentified. Generated by immunoSEQ multiplex PCR, the TCRdb table keeps only in-frame clones and is missing some. The sample yields over 30,000 clones, 88% seen once. This entry belongs to a study of OX40 agonist ivuxolimab in advanced cancers. Whole-study context: Enrolled patients in dose escalation had cancers that were hepatocellular carcinoma, melanoma, renal cell or head and neck cancer. Averaging roughly 60 years in age, with a range of roughly 23 to 80, the cohort was 82.7% male.

The length of the CDR3 is 12 residues. The V end was cut by 9 bases, the J end by 5 bases, with 13 bases between. Germline V gene lookup returns CDR1 WSHSY and CDR2 SAAADI. Findings of the study overall: At 0.1-3.0 mg/kg, partial responders had clonal expansion among the lowest observed. CD8+ T cells averaged more expanded clones than CD4+.

Material: CD4+ or CD8+ T cells sorted from blood, obtained in a trial of the OX40 agonist ivuxolimab. This chain links TRBV10-2 with TRBJ2-5; D call uncertain. This sequence was found in an adult with an advanced solid tumor such as melanoma, head and neck, liver or kidney cancer. This chain's CDR3 is CASSHTGETQYF. The CDR3 DNA is TGCGCCAGTTCCCACACTGGCGAGACCCAGTACTTC.